This is a list of T cell receptor beta chains from one sample in a study of tumor-infiltrating lymphocytes in primary liver carcinoma. From the multiplex PCR reads, TCRdb called clonotypes with MiXCR, one entry per CDR3 protein. The data show roughly 80,000 distinct CDR3 sequences, 72% seen once. Source material: liver tumor tissue from sampling region 1. These receptor sequences come from a man between 35 and 55 years old with primary liver carcinoma and hepatitis B virus infection. CDR3s include the opening cysteine and the closing phenylalanine or tryptophan. D genes are given only for firm matches. Expanded clones get a size class; other rows say once, few or many, or leave the size out.

D | size | J | V | CDR3 | DNA
- | - | TRBJ2-3 | TRBV11-1 | CASSLGRGRVDAQYF | TGTGCCAGTAGCTTAGGAAGGGGACGCGTGGATGCGCAGTATTTT
- | - | TRBJ1-2 | TRBV30 | CTWSLGSYYGYTF | TGTACCTGGAGTCTTGGATCTTACTATGGCTACACCTTC
- | - | TRBJ2-1 | TRBV19 | CASSPGRQASGQEEQFF | TGTGCCAGTAGCCCCGGACGGCAAGCCAGCGGGCAGGAAGAGCAGTTCTTC
- | - | TRBJ2-3 | TRBV11-2 | CVSSPGFPLDTQYF | TGTGTCAGCAGCCCGGGCTTCCCGTTAGATACGCAGTATTTT
TRBD2 | - | TRBJ2-7 | TRBV5-8 | CASSLASGRAYEQYF | TGTGCCAGTAGCTTGGCTAGCGGGAGGGCGTACGAGCAGTACTTC
- | - | TRBJ2-5 | TRBV11-2 | CVSSLGSSGPGESQYF | TGTGTCAGCAGCTTAGGGAGTAGCGGCCCGGGGGAGAGCCAATACTTC
TRBD2 | many | TRBJ2-5 | TRBV28 | CATKGSGRAWETQYF | TGTGCCACCAAAGGGAGCGGGAGGGCCTGGGAGACCCAGTACTTC
- | once | TRBJ2-5 | TRBV13 | CASSLLAGAGETQYF | TGTGCCAGCAGCTTATTAGCAGGAGCGGGAGAGACCCAGTACTTC
- | - | TRBJ2-5 | TRBV11-2 | CASSLGRNDPGETQYF | TGTGCCAGCAGCTTAGGGAGAAACGACCCGGGGGAGACCCAGTACTTC
TRBD1 | - | TRBJ1-5 | TRBV6-6 | CASTALTGGGRPQHF | TGTGCCAGCACCGCGCTGACAGGGGGCGGGCGGCCCCAGCATTTT
- | - | TRBJ2-7 | TRBV10-3 | CAVSSGAQVDEQYF | TGTGCCGTCAGTTCTGGGGCACAGGTGGATGAGCAGTACTTC
TRBD2 | once | TRBJ2-5 | TRBV5-1 | CASSLRASGSETQYF | TGCGCCAGTAGCTTGCGCGCTAGCGGGAGTGAGACCCAGTACTTC
- | - | TRBJ1-1 | TRBV12-3/TRBV12-4 | CVSSFSGENTEAFF | TGTGTCAGCAGTTTCTCCGGGGAGAACACTGAGGCTTTCTTT